The rows below give T cell receptor beta chains drawn from one sample of a study of cytomegalovirus exposure and HLA in healthy donors. Data came from immunoSEQ multiplex PCR; TCRdb stores just in-frame clones and leaves some out. The sample includes around 100,000 clones, 7.6% of them seen just once. Sequencing input: PBMCs. The source of these receptors is a man aged 45-65 years in good health and CMV-seronegative. Both conserved end residues are part of each CDR3. D genes are given only for firm matches. Where a row states a size, it is once, few, many or the class of an expanded clone; other rows omit it.

>NA|NA|TRBJ1-2|TRBV7-2
CASSLVSYGYTF
TGTGCCAGCAGCTTAGTGTCATATGGCTACACCTTC
>few|TRBD1|TRBJ1-2|TRBV5-4
CASSLEQGGNGYTF
TGTGCCAGCAGCTTGGAACAGGGGGGAAATGGCTACACCTTC
>NA|NA|TRBJ2-2|TRBV7-2
CASSFGTGTTGELFF
TGTGCCAGCAGCTTTGGTACGGGGACTACCGGGGAGCTGTTTTTT
>NA|TRBD1|TRBJ1-4|TRBV2
CASSRDSSNEKLFF
TGTGCCAGCAGTCGGGACAGTTCTAATGAAAAACTGTTTTTT
>few|NA|TRBJ1-2|TRBV5-4
CASSLATPYGYTF
TGTGCCAGCAGCTTGGCTACTCCCTATGGCTACACCTTC
>few|TRBD1|TRBJ1-2|TRBV7-8
CASSVGTGNYGYTF
TGTGCCAGCAGCGTAGGGACAGGAAACTATGGCTACACCTTC
>few|NA|TRBJ1-5|TRBV11-2
CASSLGGSQPQHF
TGTGCCAGCAGCTTAGGAGGGTCTCAGCCCCAGCATTTT
>NA|NA|TRBJ2-5|TRBV6-6
CASSYSRRYQETQYF
TGTGCCAGCAGTTATTCCCGGCGGTACCAAGAGACCCAGTACTTC
>few|NA|TRBJ1-2|TRBV9
CASSVGLHF
TGTGCCAGCAGCGTCGGACTTCACTTC
>few|TRBD2|TRBJ2-1|TRBV27
CASSLGTESSGLYNEQFF
TGTGCCAGCAGTTTGGGTACAGAGTCTAGCGGGCTCTACAATGAGCAGTTCTTC
>NA|NA|TRBJ1-1|TRBV30
CAWSAEGNTEAFF
TGTGCCTGGAGTGCGGAGGGGAACACTGAAGCTTTCTTT
>NA|TRBD2|TRBJ2-5|TRBV13
CASSSLAGRLETQYF
TGTGCCAGCAGCTCTCTAGCGGGACGCCTGGAGACCCAGTACTTC
>few|TRBD2|TRBJ2-4|TRBV15
CATSSLAGGASAKNIQYF
TGTGCCACCAGCTCCCTGGCGGGAGGAGCTTCAGCCAAAAACATTCAGTACTTC
>few|NA|TRBJ2-3|TRBV7-2
CASSSPNRNPDTQYF
TGTGCCAGCAGTTCGCCCAACAGGAACCCAGATACGCAGTATTTT
>few|NA|TRBJ2-2|TRBV4-1
CASSQKEHGTGELFF
TGCGCCAGCAGCCAAAAAGAGCACGGGACCGGGGAGCTGTTTTTT
>NA|NA|TRBJ2-1|TRBV5-1
CASSPGDSSNEQFF
TGCGCCAGCAGTCCGGGGGACTCATCCAATGAGCAGTTCTTC
>NA|TRBD1|TRBJ1-6|TRBV10-3
CAISGQGLNSPLHF
TGTGCCATCAGCGGACAGGGCCTAAATTCACCCCTCCACTTT
>NA|TRBD2|TRBJ2-1|TRBV7-2
CASSLSVATSGSYNEQFF
TGTGCCAGCAGCCTCTCTGTAGCAACTAGCGGCTCCTACAATGAGCAGTTCTTC
>few|NA|TRBJ2-7|TRBV5-5
CASSLGGGITGYEQYF
TGTGCCAGCAGCTTGGGCGGCGGAATAACAGGCTACGAGCAGTACTTC
>few|TRBD1|TRBJ2-7|TRBV6-6
CASGTGSLFEQYF
TGTGCCAGCGGGACAGGGAGTCTATTCGAGCAGTACTTC
>NA|NA|TRBJ2-2|TRBV7-8
CASSLVSASRVPGELFF
TGTGCCAGCAGCTTAGTTAGCGCTAGTAGGGTACCCGGGGAGCTGTTTTTT
>few|NA|TRBJ2-5|TRBV7-9
CASSYPSQETQYF
TGTGCCAGCAGCTACCCGAGCCAAGAGACCCAGTACTTC
>few|TRBD1|TRBJ2-5|TRBV6-6
CASTQINRGEETQYF
TGTGCCAGCACTCAAATTAACAGGGGCGAAGAGACCCAGTACTTC
>NA|NA|TRBJ1-1|TRBV7-2
CASRRSRQLNTEAFF
TGTGCCAGCAGACGGTCTAGGCAACTCAACACTGAAGCTTTCTTT
>NA|TRBD1|TRBJ2-3|TRBV28
CASYRGLSTDTQYF
TGTGCCAGTTACAGGGGGCTCAGCACAGATACGCAGTATTTT
>few|NA|TRBJ2-6|TRBV15
CATSRDPGGAGVSSGANVLTF
TGTGCCACCAGCAGAGATCCTGGTGGGGCAGGGGTTAGCTCTGGGGCCAACGTCCTGACTTTC
>NA|NA|TRBJ1-2|TRBV27
CASSFGTSAGSTGYTF
TGTGCCAGCAGTTTCGGGACTTCCGCGGGTTCTACGGGCTACACCTTC
>NA|NA|TRBJ1-5|TRBV5-6
CASSSQVLGPQHF
TGTGCCAGCAGCTCACAGGTTTTGGGGCCCCAGCATTTT
>few|NA|TRBJ1-5|TRBV28
CASSLRGRQPQHF
TGTGCCAGCAGTTTACGGGGTCGTCAGCCCCAGCATTTT
>few|NA|TRBJ2-3|TRBV2
CASSDSSTQYF
TGTGCCAGCAGCGACAGTAGCACGCAGTATTTT
>few|TRBD1|TRBJ2-7|TRBV6-5
CASKRGTGTYEQYF
TGTGCCAGCAAAAGAGGGACAGGGACCTACGAGCAGTACTTC
>few|TRBD2|TRBJ2-1|TRBV2
CASSRGGGGEQFF
TGTGCCAGTTCACGGGGCGGGGGGGGTGAGCAGTTCTTC
>NA|NA|TRBJ1-5|TRBV27
CASSPGLSNQPQHF
TGTGCCAGCAGCCCGGGACTGTCTAATCAGCCCCAGCATTTT
>NA|TRBD1|TRBJ2-2|TRBV19
CASSMGTATGELFF
TGTGCCAGTAGTATGGGGACAGCCACCGGGGAGCTGTTTTTT
>few|TRBD1|TRBJ2-7|TRBV29-1
CSAQLGQVVGHEQYF
TGCAGCGCCCAGCTCGGACAGGTAGTAGGCCACGAGCAGTACTTC
>NA|TRBD1|TRBJ2-7|TRBV4-1
CASSAGQGPYEQYF
TGCGCCAGCAGCGCCGGACAGGGCCCCTACGAGCAGTACTTC
>few|NA|TRBJ1-1|TRBV6-1
CASSEGRHLNTEAFF
TGTGCCAGCAGTGAAGGGAGGCACTTGAACACTGAAGCTTTCTTT
>NA|TRBD2|TRBJ2-1|TRBV19
CASSPTSGSYNEQFF
TGTGCCAGTAGTCCGACTAGCGGGTCCTACAATGAGCAGTTCTTC
>NA|TRBD2|TRBJ2-1|TRBV15
CATSRDHRLAGANISYNEQFF
TGTGCCACCAGCAGAGATCATAGGCTAGCGGGAGCTAATATCTCCTACAATGAGCAGTTCTTC
>few|TRBD2|TRBJ2-5|TRBV7-6
CASSRDGTSGRGPSVTQYF
TGTGCCAGCAGCCGAGACGGGACTAGCGGGAGGGGGCCCTCCGTGACCCAGTACTTC
>NA|NA|TRBJ2-5|TRBV5-8
CASSSTSGAWETQYF
TGTGCCAGCAGCTCCACCTCAGGGGCTTGGGAGACCCAGTACTTC
>NA|TRBD1|TRBJ1-4|TRBV7-2
CASSPRQGEGEKLFF
TGTGCCAGCAGCCCTCGACAGGGGGAGGGCGAAAAACTGTTTTTT
>NA|TRBD2|TRBJ2-5|TRBV7-6
CASSPASGVGSAQETQYF
TGTGCCAGCAGCCCCGCTAGCGGGGTGGGTTCGGCCCAAGAGACCCAGTACTTC
>few|TRBD1|TRBJ2-7|TRBV27
CASSRDAGGEQYF
TGTGCCAGCAGCCGGGACGCAGGGGGTGAGCAGTACTTC
>few|TRBD1|TRBJ1-2|TRBV6-5
CASSSPIGQGAPGYTF
TGTGCCAGCAGTTCCCCTATCGGACAGGGGGCGCCAGGCTACACCTTC
>few|TRBD2|TRBJ2-7|TRBV28
CASSSQREGLYEQYF
TGTGCCAGCAGTTCACAGCGGGAGGGCCTTTACGAGCAGTACTTC
>NA|NA|TRBJ2-1|TRBV15
CATSREGQGPYNEQFF
TGTGCCACCAGCAGAGAAGGCCAGGGGCCCTACAATGAGCAGTTCTTC
>few|TRBD1|TRBJ1-2|TRBV28
CASSLPGTGAHFSYGYTF
TGTGCCAGCAGTCTCCCCGGGACAGGGGCCCATTTTTCCTATGGCTACACCTTC
>few|TRBD2|TRBJ2-3|TRBV5-4
CASSLGGTSTDAQYF
TGTGCCAGCAGCTTGGGGGGGACTAGCACAGATGCGCAGTATTTT
>few|NA|TRBJ2-1|TRBV11-2
CASSFGASGYNEQFF
TGTGCCAGCAGCTTTGGGGCCTCAGGATACAATGAGCAGTTCTTC